This TCR beta chain was obtained from a study of T cell responses to AZD1222 COVID-19 vaccine. Study summary: Second doses were pooled across both intervals (about 4 or about 12 weeks). Points from the study as a whole: Only 5 or 6 individuals given AZD1222 were seropositive at baseline. Regions left unmutated in variants are reportedly the target of nearly half of spike-specific TCRs. Possibly, clonal diversity was underestimated; donors were largely white British and included more females.

The CDR3 loop spans 15 amino acids. Germline V gene lookup returns CDR1 MNHEY and CDR2 SVGEGT. V gave up 2 bases and J gave up 10 bases, with 15 bases separating them. Assay used: immunoSEQ multiplex PCR; TCRdb lists only in-frame clones, some missing. The sample holds under 150,000 clones, approximately 88% seen once. In regard to this clone: What it recognizes is unknown.

The sequence came from an adult in good health. The chain employs TRBV6-2 or TRBV6-3 and TRBJ1-6, with D perhaps matching TRBD1 (5 bases). Sequenced material: peripheral blood, taken on day 0 of AZD1222 vaccination. The CDR3 region has the DNA TGTGCCAGCAGTTACGGGGGGGATGTGAGATCACCCCTCCACTTT. Encoded protein: CASSYGGDVRSPLHF.